Listed here are 21 T cell receptor beta chains from one sample, sequenced in a study of cytomegalovirus exposure and HLA in healthy donors. PCR primers comprised 60 Vbeta and 13 Jbeta primers. Only in-frame clones appear in the TCRdb table, and some are missing; sequencing was by immunoSEQ multiplex PCR. In the table there are about 100,000 clones, 60% to 80% of which are singletons. Specimen: PBMCs. These receptors were collected from a man aged 50 to 59 in good health and CMV-seropositive.

This rearrangement joins TRBV4-1 to TRBJ1-1; D uncertain. V was trimmed by 0 bases and J by 4 bases, leaving 15 bases between them. The length of the CDR3 is 16 residues. Germline V CDR1 and CDR2: MGHRA, YSYEKL. The CDR3 sequence is CASSQDSVVVTTEAFF. DNA for the CDR3: TGCGCCAGCAGCCAAGATTCTGTAGTCGTCACCACTGAAGCTTTCTTT.

The chain employs TRBV30 and TRBJ1-1, with TRBD1 matching over 7 bases. The CDR3 spans 16 residues. CDR1 is GTSNPN, CDR2 SVGIG, per germline (reference sequence). J lost 1 base, V lost 6 bases, and 14 bases had no gene match. The CDR3 nucleotides read TGTGCCTGCCACGGAGCCCCTACAGGGGCGAACACTGAAGCTTTCTTT. Its protein is CACHGAPTGANTEAFF.

This clone was detected only a few times. The chain employs TRBV9 and TRBJ2-2, with D tentatively TRBD2 (5 bases). Trimming pared 4 bases from V and 4 bases from J, leaving 17 bases between. The CDR3 has 16 amino acids. Germline lookup yields CDR1 SGDLS and CDR2 YYNGEE. The CDR3 nucleotides are TGTGCCAGCAGCCCACAACCGAGGGTGGGCACCGGGGAGCTGTTTTTT. Protein sequence: CASSPQPRVGTGELFF.

With regard to this clone: The sample holds other DNA sequences that translate to the same CDR3. The J gene is TRBJ1-1, the V gene TRBV19; the match to TRBD1 covers 7 bases. The germline CDR1 and CDR2 sequences are LNHDA and SQIVND (reference sequence). The CDR3 covers 13 residues. The CDR3 is CAISTGTGTEAFF. The CDR3 nucleotides read TGTGCAATCTCGACAGGGACGGGCACTGAAGCTTTCTTT.

The rearrangement links TRBV12-5 to TRBJ1-1, with D maybe TRBD1 (5 bases). Germline lookup yields CDR1 LGHNT and CDR2 FRNRAP. The CDR3 runs 13 residues. The V end was cut by 5 bases, the J end by 6 bases, with 13 bases between. CDR3 bases: TGTGCTAGTGGTACGGACGGGGGGGCTGAAGCTTTCTTT. It specifies CASGTDGGAEAFF.

The genes are TRBV9 and TRBJ2-2; 8 bases match TRBD2. The CDR3 is 15 amino acids. Losses at the gene ends were 0 bases for V and 4 bases for J; bases not matched to a gene: 2. The germline gives CDR1 SGDLS, CDR2 YYNGEE. The CDR3 DNA follows: TGTGCCAGCAGCGTAGGTAGCGGGGTCACCGGGGAGCTGTTTTTT. Translating it yields CASSVGSGVTGELFF. The full variable domain, rest sourced from reference TRBV9 and TRBJ2-2, is DSGVTQTPKHLITATGQRVTLRCSPRSGDLSVYWYQQSLDQGLQFLIQYYNGEERAKGNILERFSAQQFPDLHSELNLSSLELGDSALYFCASSVGSGVTGELFFGEGSRLTVL.

Comment on this clone: The junction departs from germline at one end; a sequencing error may be responsible. The chain is built from TRBV27 and TRBJ1-5; D is ambiguous. The CDR3 totals 14 residues. Per the germline V gene, CDR1 is MNHEY and CDR2 is SMNVEV (reference sequence). The CDR3 sequence: CASSLGVSNQPQNF. The CDR3 coding sequence is TGTGCCAGCAGTTTAGGTGTTAGCAATCAGCCCCAGAATTTT.

The V call is TRBV7-9, the J call TRBJ1-5, with D maybe TRBD1 (6 bases). The germline V gene has CDR1 SEHNR and CDR2 FQNEAQ (reference sequence). The CDR3 sequence is 14 residues long. The germline V and J ends were trimmed by 6 bases and 5 bases, with 14 bases remaining between them. The CDR3 sequence: CASSGGAGDQPQHF. Here the CDR3 DNA reads TGTGCCAGCAGTGGGGGCGCGGGAGATCAGCCCCAGCATTTT.

In its sample, this clone was seen a few times. The chain is built from TRBV30 and TRBJ1-2; tentatively, D is TRBD1 (6 bases). Germline V lookup: CDR1 GTSNPN, CDR2 SVGIG (reference sequence). Trimming shortened V by 4 bases and J by 0 bases, and 18 bases separated the two germline ends. The CDR3 has 16 amino acids. The CDR3 nucleotides read TGTGCCTGGACGTATTATCAGGGGCGAGCTAACTATGGCTACACCTTC. This translates into CAWTYYQGRANYGYTF.

This clone occurred a few times. The chain joins TRBV19 to TRBJ1-2; D unclear. This CDR3 comprises 12 residues. Germline V lookup: CDR1 LNHDA, CDR2 SQIVND (reference sequence). Trimming removed 1 base at V and 7 bases at J, with 7 bases between. CDR3 in amino acids: CASSIGAAGYTF. The CDR3 bases are TGTGCCAGTAGTATAGGAGCGGCTGGCTACACCTTC.

The gene calls are TRBV7-9 and TRBJ2-3; D is ambiguous. Germline V gene data show CDR1 as SEHNR and CDR2 as FQNEAQ (reference sequence). This CDR3 region has 14 residues. V was clipped by 5 bases and J by 1 base, with 10 bases between them. The chain's CDR3 is CASSPPGGTDTQYF. CDR3 DNA sequence: TGTGCCAGCAGCCCCCCCGGAGGCACAGATACGCAGTATTTT.

The chain couples TRBV5-1 to TRBJ2-1; 14 bases align to TRBD2. The CDR3 totals 16 residues. Unmatched junction bases numbered 4, after V lost 4 bases and J lost 4 bases. Germline V gives CDR1 SGHRS, CDR2 YFSETQ. CDR3 bases: TGCGCCAGCAGCGGAGGGACTAGCGGGGGATACAATGAGCAGTTCTTC. Its protein is CASSGGTSGGYNEQFF.

V gene TRBV9 combines with J gene TRBJ2-1; 11 bases match TRBD2. CDR1 is SGDLS, CDR2 YYNGEE, per germline. V dropped 0 bases and J dropped 7; count of bases not matched to a gene: 9. The CDR3 is 17 amino acids. CDR3 loop: CASSVVASGGPLNEQFF. DNA of the CDR3: TGTGCCAGCAGCGTAGTAGCTAGCGGGGGGCCTTTGAATGAGCAGTTCTTC.

The rearrangement uses TRBV5-8 and TRBJ1-4; D not resolved. The germline V gene has CDR1 SGHTS and CDR2 YDEGEE. The CDR3 consists of 13 residues. Trimming left V 4 bases short and J 0 bases short, with 4 bases between. The CDR3 sequence: CASSPTTNEKLFF. DNA of the CDR3: TGTGCCAGCAGCCCCACAACTAATGAAAAACTGTTTTTT.

This clone has only one observation. This chain connects TRBV6-4 to TRBJ1-5, with D uncertain. The V end lost 0 bases, the J end lost 0 bases, and 9 bases lay between the germline ends. CDR1 and CDR2 from the germline V gene are MRHNA and SNTAGT. CDR3 length equals 16 residues. The CDR3: CASSDSRVYSNQPQHF. The CDR3 DNA sequence: TGTGCCAGCAGTGACTCGAGGGTCTATAGCAATCAGCCCCAGCATTTT.

The rearrangement uses TRBV9 and TRBJ2-7; 8 nucleotides agree with TRBD2. The V gene end was trimmed by 4 bases and the J gene end by 7 bases; junction bases not matched to a gene: 22. The CDR3 runs 18 residues. The V gene's germline CDR1 is SGDLS and CDR2 YYNGEE. CDR3 loop: CASSLDLGTYGGVTEQYF. Here the CDR3 DNA reads TGTGCCAGCAGCCTCGATTTGGGCACCTACGGGGGGGTTACGGAGCAGTACTTC.

The chain carries TRBV2 and TRBJ2-7, with 9 bases fitting TRBD1. CDR3 size: 14 residues. Germline V gives CDR1 SNHLY, CDR2 FYNNEI. The junction had 9 bases not matched to a gene; V was cut back by 7 bases and J by 5 bases. The CDR3 DNA sequence: TGTGCCAGCATGATAGGACAGGGGCGCAACGAGCAGTACTTC. Encoded protein: CASMIGQGRNEQYF.

V gene TRBV9 combines with J gene TRBJ1-2; possible D gene TRBD1, 5 bases. Germline V gene sequence: CDR1 SGDLS, CDR2 YYNGEE. Trimming left V 1 base short and J 6 bases short, with 13 bases between. The CDR3 covers 14 residues. The DNA for the CDR3 is TGTGCCAGCAGCGTAAACAGCCAGGGCGATGGCTACACCTTC. This gives the protein CASSVNSQGDGYTF.

This chain uses TRBV7-6 with TRBJ2-4; 13 bases are shared with TRBD2. This CDR3 region has 15 residues. Germline V gene sequence: CDR1 SGHVS, CDR2 FNYEAQ. V lost 5 bases, J lost 5 bases, and 3 bases stayed unmatched. The CDR3 DNA is TGTGCCAGCAGCCGGACTAGCGGGGGACAAAACATTCAGTACTTC. Its protein product is CASSRTSGGQNIQYF.

The V and J genes are TRBV4-1 and TRBJ1-3; D is undetermined. Germline lookup yields CDR1 MGHRA and CDR2 YSYEKL. This CDR3 has 17 amino acids. The V end lost 0 bases, the J end lost 0 bases, and 12 bases lay between the germline ends. CDR3 sequence (DNA): TGCGCCAGCAGCCAAGAGGGCGCGGGGTACTCTGGAAACACCATATATTTT. Translating gives CASSQEGAGYSGNTIYF.

This clone was recorded once. The chain carries TRBV7-9 and TRBJ2-7; the D gene is possibly TRBD1 (6 bases). V shed 5 bases and J shed 3 bases, with 11 bases lying between them. CDR1 and CDR2 from the germline V gene are SEHNR and FQNEAQ (reference sequence). The length of the CDR3 is 13 residues. The DNA for the CDR3 is TGTGCCAGCAGCCCCAGGGGATACTACGAGCAGTACTTC. Translating it yields CASSPRGYYEQYF.